This T cell receptor beta chain was captured in a study of radiotherapy plus CTLA-4 blockade in lung cancer. Study-level points and caveats: Early clonal dynamics of blood T cells, together with interferon-beta, were reported as the best response predictor. Clones of tumor-derived TCRs expanded in blood after radiotherapy plus ipilimumab.

The assay was immunoSEQ multiplex PCR, and TCRdb's table has in-frame clones only and misses some. The sample lists roughly 98,000 clones, 82% occurring once. As to this clone: The antigen remains unidentified.

Between the trimmed V and J ends, which lost 5 bases and 6 bases, there was a span of 23 bases. CDR1 SGHAT and CDR2 FQNNGV come from the germline V gene. The CDR3 runs 17 residues. This TCR was sampled from a human donor with non-small cell lung cancer who had a partial response to radiotherapy plus ipilimumab. Source: peripheral blood, taken from a patient treated with radiotherapy plus ipilimumab. V usage is TRBV11-2 and J usage is TRBJ2-4; D may be TRBD2 (6 bases). CDR3 region: CASSRAGLVGSGNIQYF. CDR3 nucleotide sequence: TGTGCCAGCAGCCGCGCGGGGCTAGTTGGGTCTGGAAACATTCAGTACTTC.